This entry lists 11 T cell receptor beta chains sequenced from one sample in a study of T cells in women clearing cervical HPV infection. Data came from immunoSEQ multiplex PCR; TCRdb stores just in-frame clones and leaves some out. This sample contains about 46,000 clones. The sequencing input was blood buffy coat. The source is a woman between 18 and 69 years old with a cervical HPV16 infection that either progressed to CIN3+ or cleared (not recorded which).

Comment on this clone: The read terminates 3 residues before the CDR3 end, so the remaining end is supplied by the germline J gene. The chain combines TRBV7-3 with TRBJ2-1, with 9 nucleotides matching TRBD2. Germline V gives CDR1 SGHTA, CDR2 FQGTGA. The CDR3 totals 15 residues. V lost 5 bases and J lost 5; bases outside the gene matches: 7. The CDR3 here is CASSRYSGGNNEQFF. CDR3 DNA, as far as it was read: TGTGCCAGCAGCCGGTATAGCGGGGGAAACAATGAG.

Comment on this clone: With the read ending 3 residues before the CDR3 end, the germline J gene is used to fill in that end. The chain couples TRBV19 to TRBJ2-7; 7 bases are shared with TRBD2. V was pared by 5 bases and J by 5 bases, with 0 bases of the junction left unmatched. Germline-derived CDR1 and CDR2 are LNHDA and SQIVND (reference sequence). The CDR3 totals 11 residues. CDR3 bases read: TGTGCCAGTAGTCGGGGGGACGAG. Translation gives CASSRGDE. The full CDR3 protein is CASSRGDEQYF. Supplemented by reference TRBV19 and TRBJ2-7, the full variable domain reads DGGITQSPKYLFRKEGQNVTLSCEQNLNHDAMYWYRQDPGQGLRLIYYSQIVNDFQKGDIAEGYSVSREKKESFPLTVTSAQKNPTAFYLCASSRGDEQYFGPGTRLTVT.

The sequenced part of the CDR3 DNA is TGTGCCAGCGTGACAGGACAGGGATCCTATGGC. This codes for CASVTGQGSYG. The complete CDR3 sequence is CASVTGQGSYGYTF. This sequence joins TRBV2 and TRBJ1-2; 8 nucleotides agree with TRBD1. The CDR3 extends 3 residues past the end of the read, so its final part is completed from the germline J gene. With 8 bases clipped from V and 4 bases from J, the junction kept 9 bases outside the gene matches. From germline, CDR1 is SNHLY and CDR2 FYNNEI. CDR3 length equals 14 residues.

With respect to this clone: The read ends 3 residues shy of where the CDR3 ends; the end is completed using the germline J gene. V gene TRBV29-1 combines with J gene TRBJ1-3; no clear D gene. This CDR3 has 14 residues. Germline CDR1 is SQVTM and CDR2 is ANQGSEA. Trimming took 4 bases from V and 0 from J, leaving 10 bases between them. CDR3: CSVARASSGNTIYF. Incomplete CDR3 DNA: TGCAGCGTTGCGCGAGCTAGCTCTGGAAACACC.

As for this clone: The CDR3 is cut off 3 residues early in the read; its end comes from the germline J gene. V usage is TRBV7-9 and J usage is TRBJ2-7; 8 nucleotides agree with TRBD1. CDR3 length: 14 residues. CDR1 SEHNR and CDR2 FQNEAQ come from the germline V gene (reference sequence). The ends lost 4 bases at V and 0 bases at J; junction bases unmatched: 2. The covered CDR3 bases are TGTGCCAGCAGCTCCAGGGGGCCCTCCTACGAG. Its protein product is CASSSRGPSYE. The whole CDR3 region reads CASSSRGPSYEQYF.

As to this clone: The CDR3 goes on 3 residues after the read ends, and that part is filled in from the germline J gene. The V call is TRBV12-3 or TRBV12-4, the J call TRBJ2-3; 9 nucleotides line up with TRBD2. The trim removed 3 bases at V and 6 bases at J, leaving 10 bases unmatched. The CDR3 totals 16 residues. CDR3: CASSLLAGDIFDTQYF. Incomplete CDR3 DNA: TGTGCCAGCAGTTTGTTAGCGGGAGACATTTTTGATACG.

As to this clone: One end of the junction fails to match germline, which may point to a read error. The sequenced fragment ends 3 residues before the CDR3 boundary, so the rest is inferred from the germline J gene. Other DNA sequences from this sample encode an identical CDR3 as well. The chain couples TRBV19 to TRBJ1-3; D uncertain. The length of the CDR3 is 15 residues. Germline values: CDR1 LNHDA, CDR2 SQIVND (reference sequence). CDR3 sequence: CASLNFLGTGNTIYF. The DNA read from the CDR3 is TGTGCCAGTTTAAATTTCCTAGGAACTGGAAACACA.

Turning to this clone: With the read ending 3 residues before the CDR3 end, the germline J gene is used to fill in that end. The chain recombines TRBV19 with TRBJ1-1; 9 bases match TRBD1. The CDR3 covers 15 residues. The ends lost 6 bases at V and 4 bases at J; junction bases unmatched: 9. CDR1 and CDR2 from the germline V gene are LNHDA and SQIVND (reference sequence). The sequenced CDR3 bases are TGTGCCAGTAGAAGAAGACAGGGGGGTTCCACTGAA. Its translation is CASRRRQGGSTE. The full-length CDR3 reads as CASRRRQGGSTEAFF.

To note about this clone: The read falls 3 residues short of the CDR3 end, and the missing part is taken from the germline J gene. This chain uses TRBV5-4 with TRBJ2-5; 7 bases fit TRBD2. Trimming took 3 bases from V and 5 from J; bases not matched to a gene: 10. The CDR3 spans 15 residues. Germline assignment: CDR1 SGHNT and CDR2 YYREEE (reference sequence). CDR3 loop: CASSSGGGSRETQYF. The covered CDR3 bases are TGTGCCAGCAGCTCCGGGGGAGGGTCTAGGGAGACC.

Remarks on this clone: The CDR3 end lies 3 residues beyond the end of the read and is filled in from the germline J gene. The V and J genes are TRBV19 and TRBJ2-7; D uncertain. This CDR3 is 15 amino acids long. Germline V CDR1 and CDR2: LNHDA, SQIVND (reference sequence). V gave up 2 bases and J gave up 2 bases, with 13 bases separating them. CDR3 sequence reads: CASSIYGQSPYEQYF. The CDR3 DNA, read in part, is TGTGCCAGTAGTATATATGGTCAGTCCCCCTACGAG.

Concerning this clone itself: Read sequence stops 3 residues before the CDR3 end, and the germline J gene provides the missing end. The chain has TRBV5-6 and TRBJ2-7; 9 positions match TRBD2. After removal of 0 bases from V and 3 bases from J, the junction contained 4 bases not matched to a gene. Germline lookup yields CDR1 SGHDT and CDR2 YYEEEE. The CDR3 length is 15 residues. The CDR3 sequence is CASSLGLAGHYEQYF. Incomplete CDR3 DNA: TGTGCCAGCAGCTTGGGGCTAGCGGGACACTACGAG.